What follows describes a single T cell receptor (beta chain). The CDR3 has 17 residues. The germline gives CDR1 SGHVS, CDR2 FQNEAQ. V lost 1 base and J lost 3, with 19 bases in between. The sample's time point: blood from clinic visit 5 months post-surgery; TSC patient then seizure free. These data are taken from a study of brain T cells in children with intractable seizures. Here immunoSEQ multiplex PCR was the method, and the copy in TCRdb shows in-frame clones only, minus some. The sample records around 340,000 clones, over 90% being singletons. The TCR originated in a boy in the first two years of life with tuberous sclerosis and intractable seizures. The starting material was peripheral blood, obtained more than 4 months after surgery. This chain links TRBV7-8 with TRBJ2-7; a weak D match, TRBD1 (6 bases). CDR3 in DNA: TGTGCCAGCAGCTTAGGGGCGTCTAACAGGGCGGGCTACGAGCAGTACTTC. Encoded protein: CASSLGASNRAGYEQYF.